The entry below describes one T cell receptor (beta chain). Antigen: not known. V was clipped by 4 bases and J by 2 bases; unmatched bases: 11. Germline values: CDR1 SGHDN, CDR2 FVKESK. CDR3 size: 17 residues. The sample originates from a study of CD8 T cells in ankylosing spondylitis. TCRdb reprocessed the 5' RACE reads via MiXCR and lists one record per CDR3 protein. Of 200,000 to 250,000 distinct CDR3 sequences detected, approximately 20% appear once; the ten largest clones hold about 44%. Study-wide points: There was a TCR beta motif, made of fewer than 10 highly homologous variants, that appeared characteristic of ankylosing spondylitis blood.

This sequence was found in a male donor with ankylosing spondylitis. The source material was blood, either unsorted or a sorted T cell fraction (not recorded which). The rearrangement joins TRBV14 to TRBJ1-2; 9 positions match TRBD1. The DNA for the CDR3 is TGTGCCAGCAGCCCTGGACAGGGGCTCGTCGAGAACTATGGCTACACCTTC. It encodes CASSPGQGLVENYGYTF.